This entry lists 15 T cell receptor beta chains sequenced from one sample in a study of tumor and adjacent non-tumor tissue in lung cancer. This sample's RNA came from whole unsorted tissue. A modified ARM-PCR protocol with three rounds of nested PCR amplified TCRbeta. From the multiplex PCR reads, TCRdb called clonotypes with MiXCR, one entry per CDR3 protein. This table holds over 100,000 distinct CDR3 sequences, around 80% found once. Source material: lung tumor tissue. The receptors stem from an older woman with non-small cell lung cancer.

This clonotype was counted ten times or more. The gene calls are TRBV28 and TRBJ1-2, with TRBD1 matching 8 bases. In germline, CDR1 is MDHEN, CDR2 SYDVKM. The CDR3 totals 16 residues. V lost 6 bases, J lost 4 bases, and 13 bases stayed unmatched. Written as DNA, the CDR3 is TGTGCCAGCAGCCGTGCAGGGGGCGCAGTTTCCTATGGCTACACCTTC. Residues: CASSRAGGAVSYGYTF.

The rearrangement uses TRBV5-6 and TRBJ2-1; 10 nucleotides agree with TRBD2. V shed 1 base and J 1 base; nucleotides not matched to a gene: 5. This CDR3 is 17 amino acids long. Germline CDR1 and CDR2: SGHDT and YYEEEE. CDR3 region: CASSLFSGGRSYNEQFF. The CDR3 bases are TGTGCCAGCAGCTTGTTTAGCGGGGGGAGGTCCTACAATGAGCAGTTCTTC.

On this clonotype itself: Lacking the conserved final phenylalanine or tryptophan, this CDR3 likely reflects a read error. This chain uses TRBV11-2 with TRBJ1-2; possibly TRBD1 for D (5 bases). V lost 5 bases and J 3 bases, leaving 19 bases between the germline ends. The CDR3 consists of 16 residues. In germline, CDR1 is SGHAT, CDR2 FQNNGV. The CDR3 DNA follows: TGTGCCAGCAGCCCATATGCGGCCCAGGGCGACTATGGCTACACCTTA. This codes for CASSPYAAQGDYGYTL.

The CDR3 protein is CAISDGTDTRELFF. The CDR3, as DNA: TGTGCCATCAGTGATGGAACAGATACCAGGGAGCTGTTTTTT. J is TRBJ2-2 and V is TRBV10-3; D is ambiguous. The CDR3 consists of 14 residues. CDR1 and CDR2 from the germline V gene are ENHRY and SYGVKD. V lost 3 bases, J lost 9 bases, and 14 bases lay in between.

As for this clonotype: A much larger clone lies a single base off, so this may be a read error. V usage is TRBV6-2 or TRBV6-3 and J usage is TRBJ2-7, with D uncertain. The CDR3 sequence is 14 residues long. CDR1 and CDR2 (germline): MNHEY, SVGEGT. The CDR3 bases are TGTGTCAGCAGTTACTCAGGCGCCTCCTACGAGCAGTACTTC. This sequence encodes CVSSYSGASYEQYF.

On this clonotype itself: It is likely a read error, because the conserved phenylalanine at the end of the CDR3 is missing. The rearrangement joins TRBV28 to TRBJ2-4, with TRBD1 matching over 7 bases. The V gene's germline CDR1 is MDHEN and CDR2 SYDVKM. The CDR3 consists of 17 residues. The ends lost 5 bases at V and 1 base at J; junction bases unmatched: 11. The CDR3 is CASSSPQGRLAKNIQYV. The CDR3 region has the DNA TGTGCCAGCAGTAGCCCACAGGGGAGACTCGCCAAAAACATTCAGTACGTC.

In regard to this clonotype: A single base separates this from a much larger clone, so it may be a read error. J is TRBJ1-5 and V is TRBV20-1; D is perhaps TRBD1 (6 bases). This CDR3 is 14 amino acids long. Germline V gene data show CDR1 as DFQATT and CDR2 as SNEGSKA (reference sequence). CDR3 residues: CSTRLRGGNQPQHF. The CDR3 DNA follows: TGCAGTACTAGGCTCAGGGGCGGAAATCAGCCCCAGCATTTT.

This chain links TRBV29-1 with TRBJ2-4, with 9 bases identical to TRBD2. This CDR3 has 18 amino acids. CDR1 is SQVTM and CDR2 is ANQGSEA in the germline V gene. Written as DNA, the CDR3 is TGCAACGCCGTCTTAGGGCTAGCGGGGACCATAACCAAAAACATTCAGTACTTC. Its translation is CNAVLGLAGTITKNIQYF. The variable domain in full, with the rest retrieved from reference TRBV29-1 and TRBJ2-4, is SAVISQKPSRDICQRGTSLTIQCQVDSQVTMMFWYRQQPGQSLTLIATANQGSEATYESGFVIDKFPISRPNLTFSTLTVSNMSPEDSSIYLCNAVLGLAGTITKNIQYFGAGTRLSVL.

Comment on this clonotype: One end of the junction is discordant with germline, which a read error may explain. The genes are TRBV28 and TRBJ2-3; 14 bases are shared with TRBD2. Germline CDR1 MDHEN, CDR2 SYDVKM. The CDR3 sequence is 15 residues long. CDR3 sequence (DNA): TGTGCCAGCAGTGGGACTAGCGGGAGCACAGATATGCAGTATTTT. This codes for CASSGTSGSTDMQYF. Supplemented by reference TRBV28 and TRBJ2-3, the full variable domain reads DVKVTQSSRYLVKRTGEKVFLECVQDMDHENMFWYRQDPGLGLRLIYFSYDVKMKEKGDIPEGYSVSREKKERFSLILESASTNQTSMYLCASSGTSGSTDMQYFGPGTRLTVL.

The chain employs TRBV7-9 and TRBJ1-4; D ambiguous. The V gene's germline CDR1 is SEHNR and CDR2 FQNEAQ (reference sequence). The germline V and J ends were trimmed by 5 bases and 3 bases, with 10 bases remaining between them. The CDR3 has 14 residues. CDR3 region: CASSSGLANEKLFF. The DNA for the CDR3 is TGTGCCAGCAGCAGCGGACTGGCTAATGAAAAACTGTTTTTT.

A remark on this clonotype: The final CDR3 position lacks the conserved phenylalanine or tryptophan, pointing to a likely read error. This chain links TRBV20-1 with TRBJ2-6, with 9 positions matching TRBD1. The ends lost 6 bases at V and 2 bases at J; junction bases unmatched: 14. The CDR3 runs to 18 residues. In germline, CDR1 is DFQATT, CDR2 SNEGSKA (reference sequence). The CDR3 here is CSALSPGQGGPGANVLTL. The CDR3 DNA reads TGCAGTGCCCTTAGTCCGGGACAGGGAGGGCCTGGGGCCAACGTCCTGACTCTC.

This clonotype was observed a single time. This may come from a read error, since a much larger clone is one base off. The conserved phenylalanine or tryptophan normally closing the CDR3 is absent here, so this likely arose from a read error. As DNA, the CDR3 is TGCAGTGCTACCATACCAGGACACACTGAAGCTTTCTTA. As protein: CSATIPGHTEAFL. The chain uses TRBV20-1 and TRBJ1-1; D is undetermined. This CDR3 region has 13 residues. CDR1 and CDR2 from the germline V gene are DFQATT and SNEGSKA (reference sequence). V lost 4 bases to trimming and J lost 3 bases, with 12 bases between them.

Note on this clonotype: Just one base apart from a much larger clone, this may be a read error. The chain has TRBV6-2 or TRBV6-3 and TRBJ1-1; D is unclear. The germline V and J ends were trimmed by 5 bases and 5 bases, with 12 bases remaining between them. The CDR3 totals 13 residues. CDR1 and CDR2 from the germline V gene are MNHEY and SVGEGT. DNA for the CDR3: TGTGCCAGCAGTACTCTACGAGGGACTGAAGCTTTCTTT. Residues: CASSTLRGTEAFF.

Details on this clonotype: A junction boundary mismatches the germline segment, possibly from a read error. The chain carries TRBV11-2 and TRBJ2-1, with D maybe TRBD2 (7 bases). CDR1 and CDR2 from the germline V gene are SGHAT and FQNNGV. This CDR3 is 17 amino acids long. CDR3 protein: CASSPLLGGGHYNDQFF. In DNA form, the CDR3 reads TGTGCCAGCAGCCCCCTCTTAGGGGGGGGACACTACAATGATCAGTTTTTC. The whole variable domain, filled in from reference TRBV11-2 and TRBJ2-1, reads EAGVAQSPRYKIIEKRQSVAFWCNPISGHATLYWYQQILGQGPKLLIQFQNNGVVDDSQLPKDRFSAERLKGVDSTLKIQPAKLEDSAVYLCASSPLLGGGHYNDQFFGPGTRLTVL.

V is TRBV28 and J is TRBJ2-7; weak D call: TRBD2 (5 bases). Trimming cost V 9 bases and J 4 bases, with 19 bases left between them. The CDR3 is 14 amino acids. Looked up from germline, CDR1 is MDHEN and CDR2 is SYDVKM. As DNA, the CDR3 is TGTGCCAGTAGTCGGATAGGACTCCCTTACGAGCAGTACTTC. Protein sequence: CASSRIGLPYEQYF.